The rows below give T cell receptor beta chains drawn from one sample of a study of T cell responses to AZD1222 COVID-19 vaccine. The assay was immunoSEQ multiplex PCR, and TCRdb's table has in-frame clones only and misses some. Of some 110,000 clones listed, 80% to 85% were seen once; the top ten hold around 9.9%. The sample consisted of peripheral blood, taken on day 0 of AZD1222 vaccination. The receptors shown here come from an adult in good health. CDR3s include the opening cysteine and the closing phenylalanine or tryptophan. Each record gives: clone size, J gene, D gene, V gene, CDR3 protein, CDR3 DNA. The D gene is left open where the match is weak. Expanded clones are given a class, and other clones once, few, many or no size at all.

size: .
J: TRBJ2-2
D: TRBD2
V: TRBV10-3
CDR3: CAISEPPASGSTGELFF
DNA: TGTGCCATCAGTGAGCCCCCGGCTAGCGGGAGCACCGGGGAGCTGTTTTTT

size: once
J: TRBJ2-1
D: .
V: TRBV7-9
CDR3: CASSLGMGGDEQFF
DNA: TGTGCCAGCAGCTTAGGTATGGGAGGCGATGAGCAGTTCTTC

size: .
J: TRBJ1-6
D: .
V: TRBV27
CDR3: CASSLWEGRNSPLHF
DNA: TGTGCCAGCAGTTTATGGGAGGGGCGGAATTCACCCCTCCACTTT

size: .
J: TRBJ1-1
D: TRBD1
V: TRBV7-7
CDR3: CASSLETGTKAFF
DNA: TGTGCTAGCAGCTTGGAGACAGGGACTAAAGCTTTCTTT

size: .
J: TRBJ1-2
D: .
V: TRBV2
CDR3: CASSRGNYGYTF
DNA: TGTGCCAGCAGCAGGGGAAACTATGGCTACACCTTC

size: .
J: TRBJ2-5
D: .
V: TRBV4-2
CDR3: CASSQEGQLHGETQYF
DNA: TGTGCCAGCAGCCAAGAAGGCCAACTCCACGGCGAGACCCAGTACTTC

size: .
J: TRBJ2-7
D: .
V: TRBV4-1
CDR3: CASSQVFVRRGRLYEQYF
DNA: TGCGCCAGCAGCCAAGTATTCGTGAGGAGGGGGCGTTTATACGAGCAGTACTTC

size: .
J: TRBJ2-7
D: TRBD2
V: TRBV5-1
CDR3: CASSLNAGAGYEQYF
DNA: TGCGCCAGCAGCTTGAACGCGGGAGCCGGTTACGAGCAGTACTTC

size: once
J: TRBJ2-1
D: .
V: TRBV6-5
CDR3: CASSTSGTPYNEQFF
DNA: TGTGCCAGCAGTACCTCCGGGACTCCGTACAATGAGCAGTTCTTC

size: .
J: TRBJ2-7
D: TRBD2
V: TRBV12-3/TRBV12-4
CDR3: CASSPERDSEQYF
DNA: TGTGCCAGCAGTCCAGAGCGGGACTCCGAGCAGTACTTC

size: .
J: TRBJ1-4
D: .
V: TRBV6-5
CDR3: CASRGEGAGQEKLFF
DNA: TGTGCCAGCAGGGGCGAGGGTGCCGGGCAAGAAAAACTGTTTTTT

size: once
J: TRBJ2-1
D: TRBD2
V: TRBV11-2
CDR3: CASSARLAESSYNEQFF
DNA: TGTGCCAGCAGCGCCAGACTAGCCGAGAGCTCCTACAATGAGCAGTTCTTC

size: .
J: TRBJ1-2
D: TRBD1
V: TRBV6-5
CDR3: CASSRTGENYGYTF
DNA: TGTGCCAGCAGTCGGACAGGGGAGAACTATGGCTACACCTTC

size: .
J: TRBJ2-3
D: .
V: TRBV6-2/TRBV6-3
CDR3: CASSLGRISADTQYF
DNA: TGTGCCAGCAGTTTGGGACGCATTTCGGCAGATACGCAGTATTTT

size: .
J: TRBJ2-1
D: TRBD2
V: TRBV7-3
CDR3: CASSSQGLAGYNEQFF
DNA: TGTGCCAGCAGCTCACAGGGACTAGCGGGGTACAATGAGCAGTTCTTC

size: .
J: TRBJ2-7
D: .
V: TRBV6-5
CDR3: CASMMAAAPTYEQYF
DNA: TGTGCCAGCATGATGGCCGCAGCACCTACCTACGAGCAGTACTTC

size: .
J: TRBJ1-1
D: .
V: TRBV18
CDR3: CASSPQGQNTEAFF
DNA: TGTGCCAGCTCACCACAAGGACAGAACACTGAAGCTTTCTTT

size: once
J: TRBJ1-6
D: .
V: TRBV6-5
CDR3: CASSLGTLYNSPLHF
DNA: TGTGCCAGCAGCCTCGGGACTCTCTATAATTCACCCCTCCACTTT

size: .
J: TRBJ1-4
D: TRBD1
V: TRBV10-3
CDR3: CAISEIGQAGSEKLFF
DNA: TGTGCCATCAGTGAGATAGGACAGGCTGGCTCTGAAAAACTGTTTTTT

size: .
J: TRBJ1-2
D: TRBD1
V: TRBV6-2/TRBV6-3
CDR3: CASSYEGTGANGYTF
DNA: TGTGCCAGCAGTTACGAGGGGACAGGGGCTAATGGCTACACCTTC

size: .
J: TRBJ1-1
D: .
V: TRBV12-5
CDR3: CASGLITLDGTITEAFF
DNA: TGTGCTAGTGGTTTGATTACGCTCGACGGAACGATAACTGAAGCTTTCTTT

size: .
J: TRBJ2-3
D: TRBD2
V: TRBV29-1
CDR3: CSVAGTSGRVADTQYF
DNA: TGCAGCGTTGCCGGGACTAGCGGGAGGGTCGCAGATACGCAGTATTTT

size: .
J: TRBJ1-1
D: .
V: TRBV10-3
CDR3: CAISEVLGDTEAFF
DNA: TGTGCCATCAGTGAGGTGCTGGGGGACACTGAAGCTTTCTTT

size: .
J: TRBJ2-1
D: .
V: TRBV19
CDR3: CASSIRDEQFF
DNA: TGTGCCAGTAGTATCAGGGATGAGCAGTTCTTC

size: .
J: TRBJ2-1
D: TRBD2
V: TRBV19
CDR3: CASSLSGRHSYNEQFF
DNA: TGTGCCAGTAGTCTTAGCGGGAGGCACTCCTACAATGAGCAGTTCTTC

size: .
J: TRBJ2-5
D: TRBD1
V: TRBV5-1
CDR3: CASSVTGTETQYF
DNA: TGCGCCAGCAGCGTGACAGGGACAGAGACCCAGTACTTC

size: .
J: TRBJ2-3
D: .
V: TRBV10-3
CDR3: CAISLLNSPGDTQYF
DNA: TGTGCCATCTCCCTTCTCAACAGTCCGGGAGATACGCAGTATTTT

size: .
J: TRBJ2-5
D: .
V: TRBV28
CDR3: CASSPPPEETQYF
DNA: TGTGCCAGCAGTCCACCTCCTGAGGAGACCCAGTACTTC

size: few
J: TRBJ1-2
D: .
V: TRBV5-1
CDR3: CASSPGEINYGYTF
DNA: TGCGCCAGCAGCCCAGGGGAGATCAACTATGGCTACACCTTC

size: .
J: TRBJ1-2
D: TRBD1
V: TRBV2
CDR3: CASSPRQGGYGYTF
DNA: TGTGCCAGCAGTCCCCGACAGGGGGGCTATGGCTACACCTTC

size: .
J: TRBJ1-2
D: .
V: TRBV2
CDR3: CASSEMGGLLGYTF
DNA: TGTGCCAGCAGTGAAATGGGGGGGTTATTGGGCTACACCTTC

size: .
J: TRBJ2-3
D: .
V: TRBV24-1
CDR3: CATSDRPTDTQYF
DNA: TGTGCCACCAGTGACCGCCCCACAGATACGCAGTATTTT

size: .
J: TRBJ2-5
D: .
V: TRBV5-1
CDR3: CASSLMGLQETQYF
DNA: TGCGCCAGCAGCTTGATGGGTCTCCAAGAGACCCAGTACTTC

size: .
J: TRBJ2-1
D: TRBD2
V: TRBV5-4
CDR3: CASSLASGGTRREQFF
DNA: TGTGCCAGCAGCTTGGCAAGCGGGGGAACCCGGCGTGAGCAGTTCTTC

size: .
J: TRBJ2-1
D: .
V: TRBV11-3
CDR3: CASSLAELNEQFF
DNA: TGTGCCAGCAGCCTCGCGGAGCTCAATGAGCAGTTCTTC

size: .
J: TRBJ1-6
D: .
V: TRBV5-4
CDR3: CASSLGRSFNSPLHF
DNA: TGTGCCAGCAGCCTCGGCAGGTCCTTTAATTCACCCCTCCACTTT

size: .
J: TRBJ2-1
D: TRBD2
V: TRBV11-1
CDR3: CASSLALSGILNNEQFF
DNA: TGTGCCAGCAGCTTAGCATTGAGCGGGATCCTAAACAATGAGCAGTTCTTC

size: .
J: TRBJ2-7
D: TRBD2
V: TRBV6-5
CDR3: CASSSSGTYEQYF
DNA: TGTGCCAGCAGTTCTAGCGGAACCTACGAGCAGTACTTC

size: .
J: TRBJ2-6
D: .
V: TRBV29-1
CDR3: CSVEYSGANVLTF
DNA: TGCAGCGTTGAATACTCTGGGGCCAACGTCCTGACTTTC

size: .
J: TRBJ2-4
D: .
V: TRBV7-8
CDR3: CASSKRLEGLAKNIQYF
DNA: TGTGCCAGCAGCAAACGATTGGAGGGCCTAGCCAAAAACATTCAGTACTTC

size: .
J: TRBJ2-1
D: .
V: TRBV9
CDR3: CASSPSLGSLEQFF
DNA: TGTGCCAGCAGCCCCAGTTTGGGGAGTCTTGAGCAGTTCTTC

size: .
J: TRBJ1-4
D: .
V: TRBV2
CDR3: CASRSGSGEKLFF
DNA: TGTGCCAGCAGATCCGGAAGCGGTGAAAAACTGTTTTTT

size: .
J: TRBJ2-1
D: TRBD2
V: TRBV11-3
CDR3: CASSLGKAGTAYNEQFF
DNA: TGTGCCAGCAGCTTAGGAAAAGCGGGAACCGCCTACAATGAGCAGTTCTTC

size: few
J: TRBJ2-2
D: .
V: TRBV12-3/TRBV12-4
CDR3: CASSLIGGGELFF
DNA: TGTGCCAGCAGTTTGATCGGGGGCGGGGAGCTGTTTTTT

size: .
J: TRBJ2-5
D: TRBD2
V: TRBV5-1
CDR3: CASLVWRGAIETQYF
DNA: TGCGCCAGCCTTGTCTGGCGGGGGGCGATAGAGACCCAGTACTTC

size: .
J: TRBJ2-7
D: .
V: TRBV19
CDR3: CASSIGEPYEQYF
DNA: TGTGCCAGTAGTATTGGGGAACCCTACGAGCAGTACTTC

size: .
J: TRBJ1-1
D: .
V: TRBV5-1
CDR3: CASSPAMNTEAFF
DNA: TGCGCCAGCAGTCCAGCAATGAACACTGAAGCTTTCTTT

size: .
J: TRBJ1-6
D: .
V: TRBV7-2
CDR3: CASSLGPDGGSPLHF
DNA: TGTGCCAGCAGCTTAGGTCCCGATGGGGGTTCACCCCTCCACTTT

size: .
J: TRBJ1-2
D: .
V: TRBV19
CDR3: CASSRQPGTPRGNYGYTF
DNA: TGTGCCAGTAGTCGTCAACCGGGAACCCCACGGGGTAACTATGGCTACACCTTC

size: .
J: TRBJ1-4
D: TRBD1
V: TRBV19
CDR3: CASSRGQLNEKLFF
DNA: TGTGCCAGTAGTAGGGGACAGCTTAATGAAAAACTGTTTTTT

size: once
J: TRBJ2-5
D: TRBD2
V: TRBV7-8
CDR3: CASSFPRGLAGGASEETQYF
DNA: TGTGCCAGCAGCTTCCCCCGAGGACTAGCGGGGGGTGCATCTGAAGAGACCCAGTACTTC

size: .
J: TRBJ2-1
D: TRBD1
V: TRBV29-1
CDR3: CSVVRWDRVNEQFF
DNA: TGCAGCGTCGTACGATGGGACAGGGTGAATGAGCAGTTCTTC

size: .
J: TRBJ2-1
D: .
V: TRBV5-1
CDR3: CASSLRTGSYNEQFF
DNA: TGCGCCAGCAGCTTGAGGACGGGGTCCTACAATGAGCAGTTCTTC

size: .
J: TRBJ1-1
D: .
V: TRBV19
CDR3: CASSIVGLNTEAFF
DNA: TGTGCCAGTAGTATAGTAGGCCTGAACACTGAAGCTTTCTTT